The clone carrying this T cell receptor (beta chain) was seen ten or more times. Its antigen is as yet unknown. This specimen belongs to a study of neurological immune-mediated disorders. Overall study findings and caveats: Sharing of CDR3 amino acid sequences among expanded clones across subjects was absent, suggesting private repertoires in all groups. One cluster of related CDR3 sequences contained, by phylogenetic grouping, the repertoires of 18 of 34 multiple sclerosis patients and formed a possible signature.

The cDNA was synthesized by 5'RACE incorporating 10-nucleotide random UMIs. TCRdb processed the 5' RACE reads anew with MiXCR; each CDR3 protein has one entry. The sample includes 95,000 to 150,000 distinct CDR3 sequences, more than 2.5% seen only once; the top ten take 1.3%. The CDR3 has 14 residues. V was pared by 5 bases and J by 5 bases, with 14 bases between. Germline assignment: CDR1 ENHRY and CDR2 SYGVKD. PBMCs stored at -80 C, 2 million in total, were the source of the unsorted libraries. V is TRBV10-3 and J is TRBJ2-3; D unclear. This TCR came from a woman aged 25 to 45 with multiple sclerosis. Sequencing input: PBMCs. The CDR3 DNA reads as TGTGCCATCAGTCCGGCCATCACGGGAGATACGCAGTATTTT. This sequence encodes CAISPAITGDTQYF.